One sample yielded the 20 T cell receptor beta chains listed below, sequenced in a study of neurological immune-mediated disorders. TCRdb reanalysed the 5' RACE reads using MiXCR and keeps one entry per CDR3 protein. The sample has around 64,000 distinct CDR3 sequences; about 12% are singletons. Sequences were obtained from PBMCs. All receptors derive from a woman in her sixties with HTLV-1-associated myelopathy (HAM/TSP).

This clonotype has ten or more counts. The rearrangement uses TRBV5-1 and TRBJ2-3; 11 bases map to TRBD2. CDR3 length: 17 residues. The trim removed 0 bases at V and 0 bases at J, leaving 3 bases unmatched. The germline V gene encodes CDR1 SGHRS and CDR2 YFSETQ. For the CDR3, the DNA is TGCGCCAGCAGCTTGGGGACTAGCGGGTCTAGCACAGATACGCAGTATTTT. This encodes CASSLGTSGSSTDTQYF.

There are many counts of this clonotype. The rearrangement links TRBV12-3 or TRBV12-4 to TRBJ1-1; a weak D match, TRBD1 (5 bases). The CDR3 is 14 residues long. V gave up 3 bases and J gave up 5 bases, with 13 bases separating them. Here the CDR3 DNA reads TGTGCCAGCAGTTTTGAAGGGGTGAGGACTGAAGCTTTCTTT. Its protein is CASSFEGVRTEAFF.

This clonotype has at least ten counts. V usage is TRBV5-1 and J usage is TRBJ1-5, with D tentatively TRBD1 (6 bases). Per germline, CDR1 SGHRS and CDR2 YFSETQ. This CDR3 contains 14 residues. V lost 5 bases and J 6 bases, leaving 15 bases between the germline ends. The CDR3 bases are TGCGCCAGCAGTCGGGGCGGGGGCCTTCAGCCCCAGCATTTT. This sequence encodes CASSRGGGLQPQHF.

This clonotype was seen at least ten times. This chain links TRBV20-1 with TRBJ1-4; no clear D. V lost 1 base to trimming and J lost 5 bases, with 20 bases between them. CDR1 and CDR2 from the germline V gene are DFQATT and SNEGSKA (reference sequence). The CDR3 spans 17 residues. CDR3 in amino acids: CSARGPRLPDGNEKLFF. CDR3 in DNA: TGCAGTGCTAGAGGCCCCAGACTCCCGGACGGCAATGAAAAACTGTTTTTT.

To note about this clonotype: This may arise from a read error, as a much more abundant clone is one base away. The V gene is TRBV29-1, the J gene TRBJ2-2, with 8 bases identical to TRBD1. Per the germline V gene, CDR1 is SQVTM and CDR2 is ANQGSEA. The CDR3 length is 16 residues. The CDR3 coding sequence is TGCAGCGTTGAATGGCGGGACAGGAGGATCACCCGGGAGCTGTTTTTT. Translated, it gives CSVEWRDRRITRELFF.

This clonotype came up many times. The chain has TRBV2 and TRBJ2-5; TRBD2 aligns across 8 bases. Trimming removed 2 bases from V and 5 bases from J; junction bases left unmatched: 7. Germline V gene data show CDR1 as SNHLY and CDR2 as FYNNEI. The CDR3 is 15 residues long. The CDR3 coding sequence is TGTGCCAGCAGTGAAAACGGGAGGGCCGGGGAGACCCAGTACTTC. Translated, it gives CASSENGRAGETQYF. The full variable domain, with the rest looked up from reference TRBV2 and TRBJ2-5, is EPEVTQTPSHQVTQMGQEVILRCVPISNHLYFYWYRQILGQKVEFLVSFYNNEISEKSEIFDDQFSVERPDGSNFTLKIRSTKLEDSAMYFCASSENGRAGETQYFGPGTRLLVL.

This clonotype has just one count. The V gene is TRBV6-4, the J gene TRBJ1-2, with D tentatively TRBD1 (5 bases). This CDR3 spans 13 amino acids. Germline CDR1 MRHNA, CDR2 SNTAGT. The CDR3 spells CVTQEQQGRGYTF. Written as DNA, the CDR3 is TGTGTCACCCAAGAGCAGCAGGGCAGAGGCTACACCTTC.

This clonotype came up many times. The genes are TRBV5-6 and TRBJ2-3; TRBD2 agrees at 11 bases. The CDR3 runs to 16 residues. The V gene's germline CDR1 is SGHDT and CDR2 YYEEEE. Germline trimming cut 4 bases from V and 2 bases from J; bases unmatched to any gene: 6. CDR3 bases: TGTGCCAGCAGCCCGGGGACTAGCGGCCCCACAGATACGCAGTATTTT. Translated: CASSPGTSGPTDTQYF.

This clonotype has ten or more counts. V gene TRBV21-1 combines with J gene TRBJ2-1; the D call of TRBD1 is as the table states it, not checked on the DNA. TRBV21-1 has pseudogene status. The CDR3 length is 17 residues. CDR3 protein: CASSKDPRGAKGNEQFF. DNA of the CDR3: TGTGCCAGCAGCAAAGATCCCCGGGGGGCTAAGGGTAATGAGCAGTTCTTC.

About this clonotype: A much larger clone sits a single nucleotide away, making a read error possible. The genes are TRBV12-3 or TRBV12-4 and TRBJ2-7; 11 bases are shared with TRBD2. The length of the CDR3 is 15 residues. For the CDR3, the DNA is TGTGACAGCAGACCCTCCGGGACTAGCGGTTGGAAGCAGTACTTC. Its translation is CDSRPSGTSGWKQYF.

This clonotype was recorded at least ten times. This chain uses TRBV5-4 with TRBJ1-2; D is unclear. The CDR3 has 13 residues. Germline V gene sequence: CDR1 SGHNT, CDR2 YYREEE (reference sequence). V dropped 1 base and J dropped 3 bases, with 7 bases sitting between them. The CDR3: CASSLRQHYGYTF. DNA for the CDR3: TGTGCCAGCAGCTTGAGGCAGCACTATGGCTACACCTTC.

This clonotype was picked up many times. The chain carries TRBV12-3 or TRBV12-4 and TRBJ2-1; 13 positions match TRBD2. V lost 6 bases to trimming and J lost 8 bases; unmatched junction nucleotides: 10. The CDR3 runs 16 residues. This chain's CDR3 is CASSPTSGRALHEQFF. CDR3 DNA: TGTGCCAGCAGCCCTACTAGCGGGAGGGCCCTCCATGAGCAGTTCTTC.

This clonotype was seen at least ten times. Here the CDR3 reads CSATLSVAGSYEQYF. Here the CDR3 DNA reads TGCAGTGCTACCCTCTCGGTAGCGGGTTCCTACGAGCAGTACTTC. This chain links TRBV20-1 with TRBJ2-7, with TRBD2 matching 7 bases. The CDR3 is 15 residues long. Germline CDR1 and CDR2: DFQATT and SNEGSKA (reference sequence). V trimming: 4 bases; J trimming: 1 base; junction bases outside the gene matches: 10.

With respect to this clonotype: A read error is possible here, since a much larger clone lies one base away. This chain connects TRBV12-3 or TRBV12-4 to TRBJ2-1, with D perhaps TRBD2 (6 bases). The CDR3 length is 16 residues. The germline V and J ends were trimmed by 3 bases and 7 bases, with 19 bases remaining between them. CDR3 nucleotide sequence: TGTGCCAGCAGTTTTTTAGCGGCAGGATTTTGGAATGAGCAGTTCTTC. Translated, it gives CASSFLAAGFWNEQFF.

This clonotype came up many times. The chain recombines TRBV6-2 or TRBV6-3 with TRBJ2-7, with 7 bases lining up with TRBD1. Germline assignment: CDR1 MNHEY and CDR2 SVGEGT. This CDR3 is built from 14 residues. Unmatched junction bases numbered 10, after V lost 6 bases and J lost 5 bases. The CDR3 loop is CASSPWTGEDEQYF. DNA of the CDR3: TGTGCCAGCAGCCCCTGGACAGGCGAAGACGAGCAGTACTTC.

This clonotype has at least ten counts. V is TRBV7-9 and J is TRBJ1-5; maybe TRBD1 (6 bases). Germline values: CDR1 SEHNR, CDR2 FQNEAQ (reference sequence). V was trimmed by 3 bases and J by 2 bases, leaving 11 bases between them. The CDR3 runs 15 residues. CDR3 DNA: TGTGCCAGCAGCTTCGGGGGGCAAGGCAATCAGCCCCAGCATTTT. It codes for CASSFGGQGNQPQHF. Full variable domain (rest looked up from reference TRBV7-9 and TRBJ1-5): DTGVSQNPRHKITKRGQNVTFRCDPISEHNRLYWYRQTLGQGPEFLTYFQNEAQLEKSRLLSDRFSAERPKGSFSTLEIQRTEQGDSAMYLCASSFGGQGNQPQHFGDGTRLSIL.

This clonotype was found many times. Here the CDR3 reads CASSFGQEETQYF. The CDR3 DNA sequence: TGTGCCAGCAGTTTCGGGCAGGAAGAGACCCAGTACTTC. The chain combines TRBV7-8 with TRBJ2-5; D call uncertain. The CDR3 totals 13 residues. Germline CDR1 and CDR2: SGHVS and FQNEAQ. V lost 6 bases to trimming and J lost 3 bases, with 11 bases between them.

V usage is TRBV6-1 and J usage is TRBJ1-2; no reliable D call. The germline V gene has CDR1 MNHNS and CDR2 SASEGT. V gave up 7 bases and J gave up 1 base, with 16 bases separating them. The CDR3 loop spans 15 amino acids. This CDR3 reads CASTLFLADNYGYTF. CDR3 coding DNA: TGTGCCAGCACCCTATTTCTGGCAGATAACTATGGCTACACCTTC.

Ten or more counts support this clonotype. The genes are TRBV12-3 or TRBV12-4 and TRBJ2-3, with TRBD1 matching 8 bases. J lost 5 bases, V lost 6 bases, and 7 bases had no gene match. The CDR3 contains 14 residues. The CDR3 coding sequence is TGTGCCAGCAGCCCTGACAGGGGTGGAGATACGCAGTATTTT. This codes for CASSPDRGGDTQYF.

With respect to this clonotype: This may stem from a read error, because a much larger clone lies one nucleotide away. The rearrangement joins TRBV29-1 to TRBJ2-7; D perhaps matches TRBD1 (5 bases). The CDR3 contains 12 residues. Deletions cut 5 bases from V and 9 bases from J, with 17 bases between. Per germline, CDR1 SQVTM and CDR2 ANQGSEA. This CDR3 reads CSVMSTGEVQYF. The CDR3 DNA reads as TGCAGCGTTATGAGTACAGGAGAGGTGCAGTACTTC.